One and the same sample provided the 28 T cell receptor beta chains below, sequenced in a study of PD-L1 blockade in urothelial cancer. Time point reported: pretreatment peripheral blood. Repertoires were generated with immunoSEQ multiplex PCR, while TCRdb's copy carries only in-frame clones and drops some. The data show tens of thousands of clones, roughly 76% seen once. The specimen comprised PBMCs, sampled around atezolizumab (anti-PD-L1) treatment. The source is a man between 65 and 80 years old with urothelial cancer.

This chain uses TRBV6-1 with TRBJ1-1; TRBD1 is a possible D gene (6 bases). This CDR3 region has 13 residues. Germline lookup yields CDR1 MNHNS and CDR2 SASEGT. Deletions cut 7 bases from V and 7 bases from J, with 16 bases between. The CDR3 reads CASKLGGGGEAFF. Here the CDR3 DNA reads TGTGCCAGCAAACTCGGGGGGGGCGGTGAAGCTTTCTTT.

This sequence joins TRBV2 and TRBJ2-1, with 12 bases fitting TRBD2. From germline, CDR1 is SNHLY and CDR2 FYNNEI. With V trimmed by 3 bases and J by 10 bases, 7 bases remained unmatched. The CDR3 runs to 15 residues. As DNA, the CDR3 is TGTGCCAGCAGTGAGGGAACTAGCGGGAGGTACGAGCAGTTCTTC. Translating gives CASSEGTSGRYEQFF.

The chain is built from TRBV6-1 and TRBJ1-3; D might be TRBD1 (5 bases). Germline assignment: CDR1 MNHNS and CDR2 SASEGT. V gave up 6 bases and J gave up 3 bases, with 12 bases separating them. The CDR3 is 14 amino acids. CDR3 nucleotides: TGTGCCAGCAGCCCTCGGCAGGGTGGAAACACCATATATTTT. It translates to CASSPRQGGNTIYF.

The V and J genes are TRBV4-2 and TRBJ1-4; no definite D call. This CDR3 is 15 amino acids long. CDR1 and CDR2 (germline): LGHNA, YNFKEQ. Trimming shortened V by 1 base and J by 3 bases, and 9 bases separated the two germline ends. CDR3 sequence reads: CASSQVGPANEKLFF. DNA of the CDR3: TGTGCCAGCAGCCAAGTTGGCCCAGCTAATGAAAAACTGTTTTTT.

The V call is TRBV7-3, the J call TRBJ2-7; D may be TRBD1 (5 bases). The CDR3 is made up of 13 amino acids. V was pared by 2 bases and J by 3 bases, with 8 bases between. The V gene's germline CDR1 is SGHTA and CDR2 FQGTGA. The DNA for the CDR3 is TGTGCCAGCAGCTTAGACAGTCACTACGAGCAGTACTTC. Translated, it gives CASSLDSHYEQYF.

The chain joins TRBV6-5 to TRBJ1-5, with D uncertain. Between the trimmed V and J ends, which lost 7 bases and 7 bases, there was a span of 11 bases. The CDR3 runs 12 residues. Germline CDR1 and CDR2: MNHEY and SVGAGI. The CDR3 region is CASTTGRQPQHF. The CDR3 DNA follows: TGTGCCAGCACAACGGGGAGGCAGCCCCAGCATTTT.

The V gene is TRBV6-4, the J gene TRBJ2-5, with 9 bases that match TRBD2. V lost 6 bases and J lost 4; bases outside the gene matches: 3. CDR1 MRHNA and CDR2 SNTAGT come from the germline V gene. The CDR3 runs to 13 residues. Here the CDR3 reads CASRIAGVETQYF. In DNA form, the CDR3 reads TGTGCCAGCAGGATAGCGGGAGTAGAGACCCAGTACTTC.

The genes are TRBV7-2 and TRBJ1-2; 10 bases line up with TRBD1. The CDR3 extends over 15 amino acids. CDR1 and CDR2 from the germline V gene are SGHTA and FQGNSA. J gave up 2 bases and V 5 bases, and 5 bases lay outside the gene matches. CDR3 nucleotide sequence: TGTGCCAGCAGCGCCCGACAGGGGGCGAACTATGGCTACACCTTC. The encoded protein is CASSARQGANYGYTF.

The chain carries TRBV13 and TRBJ1-1; D not certain. The CDR3 loop spans 11 amino acids. The V end was cut by 4 bases, the J end by 11 bases, with 11 bases between. Germline assignment: CDR1 PRHDT and CDR2 FYEKMQ (reference sequence). The CDR3: CASSYDSAAFF. In DNA, the CDR3 is TGTGCCAGCAGCTATGACTCCGCGGCTTTCTTT.

The chain carries TRBV6-1 and TRBJ1-1; D might be TRBD1 (6 bases). The CDR3 consists of 13 residues. Trimming stripped 8 bases from V and 5 bases from J, with 15 bases between. Germline CDR1 and CDR2: MNHNS and SASEGT. As DNA, the CDR3 is TGTGCCAGCGGAAGACAGGAGAGGACTGAAGCTTTCTTT. It encodes CASGRQERTEAFF.

V is TRBV19 and J is TRBJ1-1; D unresolved. Between the trimmed V and J ends, which lost 7 bases and 11 bases, there was a span of 20 bases. CDR1 is LNHDA and CDR2 is SQIVND in the germline V gene (reference sequence). The CDR3 spans 13 residues. The CDR3 nucleotides read TGTGCCAGTACGATTCTCCTGGGAGGTCTGGCTTTCTTT. This encodes CASTILLGGLAFF.

This clone has just one count. The chain is built from TRBV6-1 and TRBJ1-2; TRBD1 matches at 8 bases. The CDR3 has 13 residues. Losses at the gene ends were 5 bases for V and 6 bases for J; bases not matched to a gene: 5. The germline CDR1 and CDR2 sequences are MNHNS and SASEGT. The DNA of the CDR3 is TGTGCCAGCAGTCTGACAGGGGAGGATGGCTACACCTTC. Translation gives CASSLTGEDGYTF.

The CDR3 spells CASSRDYGTQYF. CDR3 bases: TGTGCCAGCAGCCGGGACTATGGGACCCAGTACTTC. The V call is TRBV7-6, the J call TRBJ2-5; 7 bases align to TRBD2. Trimming at V came to 5 bases and at J to 7 bases, leaving 4 bases not matched to a gene. The V gene's germline CDR1 is SGHVS and CDR2 FNYEAQ. This CDR3 has 12 amino acids.

This sequence joins TRBV7-2 and TRBJ2-2; 9 positions match TRBD2. The CDR3 extends over 16 amino acids. The germline CDR1 and CDR2 sequences are SGHTA and FQGNSA. V dropped 5 bases and J dropped 7; count of bases not matched to a gene: 11. The CDR3 DNA reads TGTGCCAGCAGCCCCCGGGATAGCGGGAGAATCGGGGAGCTGTTTTTT. Translation: CASSPRDSGRIGELFF.

This sequence joins TRBV5-1 and TRBJ2-1; a weak D match, TRBD2 (6 bases). Per the germline V gene, CDR1 is SGHRS and CDR2 is YFSETQ. This CDR3 contains 13 residues. With 3 bases removed from V and 7 bases from J, the gap between germline ends came to 11 bases. The CDR3 DNA is TGCGCCAGCAGCTCCATAGCGGATAATGAGCAGTTCTTC. Translated, it gives CASSSIADNEQFF. Complete variable domain (other parts from reference TRBV5-1 and TRBJ2-1): KAGVTQTPRYLIKTRGQQVTLSCSPISGHRSVSWYQQTPGQGLQFLFEYFSETQRNKGNFPGRFSGRQFSNSRSEMNVSTLELGDSALYLCASSSIADNEQFFGPGTRLTVL.

This chain connects TRBV28 to TRBJ2-3; D possibly corresponds to TRBD2 (6 bases). CDR1 is MDHEN, CDR2 SYDVKM, per germline. The V gene lost 3 bases and the J gene lost 2 bases, with 12 bases spanning the gap. The CDR3 consists of 15 residues. This chain's CDR3 is CASSFGAGNTDTQYF. CDR3 DNA: TGTGCCAGCAGTTTCGGGGCGGGGAACACAGATACGCAGTATTTT.

This chain links TRBV6-1 with TRBJ1-2; D uncertain. The CDR3 contains 14 residues. Germline V CDR1 and CDR2: MNHNS, SASEGT. Trimming pared 4 bases from V and 3 bases from J, leaving 12 bases between. The CDR3, as DNA: TGTGCCAGCAGTGCCTACGGCGGAGACTATGGCTACACCTTC. Translation gives CASSAYGGDYGYTF.

The J gene is TRBJ2-1, the V gene TRBV5-1; TRBD2 aligns across 8 bases. Per the germline V gene, CDR1 is SGHRS and CDR2 is YFSETQ. This CDR3 is 16 amino acids long. The ends lost 0 bases at V and 8 bases at J; junction bases unmatched: 10. In DNA form, the CDR3 reads TGCGCCAGCAGCTTGGCCGGGAGCGGGAGTCCCCATGAGCAGTTCTTC. This codes for CASSLAGSGSPHEQFF.

The V gene is TRBV18, the J gene TRBJ1-4, with TRBD1 as a possible D gene (5 bases). The CDR3 contains 12 residues. Trimming shortened V by 4 bases and J by 7 bases, and 7 bases separated the two germline ends. Germline lookup yields CDR1 KGHSH and CDR2 LQKENI. CDR3 amino acids: CASSRRGEKLFF. The CDR3 nucleotides are TGTGCCAGCTCACGAAGGGGTGAAAAACTGTTTTTT.

The chain carries TRBV27 and TRBJ1-2; D uncertain. Trimming pared 3 bases from V and 6 bases from J, leaving 11 bases between. The germline V gene has CDR1 MNHEY and CDR2 SMNVEV (reference sequence). CDR3 length: 13 amino acids. The CDR3 region is CASSLSAQNGYTF. CDR3 DNA sequence: TGTGCCAGCAGTTTGTCAGCACAGAATGGCTACACCTTC.

This clone appeared once. The chain is built from TRBV11-1 and TRBJ1-2; TRBD1 matches 8 bases. Trimming cost V 7 bases and J 4 bases; bases outside gene matches: 14. The CDR3 has 16 residues. Germline V gives CDR1 SGHAT, CDR2 FQDESV (reference sequence). CDR3 coding DNA: TGTGCCAGCACCAATAACCCCAACAGGGGGATCTATGGCTACACCTTC. Protein: CASTNNPNRGIYGYTF.

The CDR3 protein is CASNSGLAGGEQFF. Written as DNA, the CDR3 is TGTGCCAGCAATTCGGGACTAGCGGGAGGCGAGCAGTTCTTC. The chain combines TRBV7-2 with TRBJ2-1; 15 bases agree with TRBD2. Germline V gene sequence: CDR1 SGHTA, CDR2 FQGNSA. V lost 7 bases and J lost 10; bases outside the gene matches: 5. This CDR3 has 14 residues.

The chain combines TRBV5-1 with TRBJ2-7; TRBD2 is a possible D gene (6 bases). The CDR3 contains 13 residues. CDR1 is SGHRS, CDR2 YFSETQ, per germline. Trimming left V 0 bases short and J 3 bases short, with 7 bases between. CDR3 loop: CASSLGDFYEQYF. The CDR3 DNA reads TGCGCCAGCAGCTTGGGGGACTTCTACGAGCAGTACTTC.

The chain carries TRBV30 and TRBJ1-1; D might be TRBD1 (6 bases). V was clipped by 4 bases and J by 5 bases, with 14 bases between them. The CDR3 runs to 13 residues. Germline CDR1 and CDR2: GTSNPN and SVGIG (reference sequence). The CDR3 reads CAWTNTGFTEAFF. CDR3 bases: TGTGCCTGGACCAACACAGGGTTTACTGAAGCTTTCTTT.

V usage is TRBV2 and J usage is TRBJ2-5; TRBD2 matches 13 bases. Trimming at V came to 4 bases and at J to 4 bases, leaving 18 bases not matched to a gene. Germline CDR1 SNHLY, CDR2 FYNNEI. The CDR3 runs to 20 residues. The CDR3 DNA sequence: TGTGCCAGCAGTGCACCCGCAGGGGCCGGGACTAGCGGGGATGTAGAGACCCAGTACTTC. Its translation is CASSAPAGAGTSGDVETQYF.

J is TRBJ1-2 and V is TRBV25-1; TRBD1 agrees at 8 bases. CDR1 and CDR2 from the germline V gene are MGHDK and SYGVNS. There are 12 residues in the CDR3. V was clipped by 7 bases and J by 10 bases; unmatched bases: 8. The CDR3 DNA reads as TGTGCCAGCACTGGGACAGGCAGTACCTACACCTTC. Protein product: CASTGTGSTYTF.

The gene calls are TRBV6-5 and TRBJ2-5; the D gene is possibly TRBD2 (5 bases). Germline V gene data show CDR1 as MNHEY and CDR2 as SVGAGI. The V end was cut by 7 bases, the J end by 1 base, with 16 bases between. The CDR3 has 15 residues. The CDR3 DNA reads as TGTGCCAGCACCCTTTCCCGGGAACCCCAAGAGACCCAGTACTTC. Amino acids: CASTLSREPQETQYF.

The genes are TRBV11-2 and TRBJ2-3; TRBD2 is a possible D gene (5 bases). V gave up 0 bases and J gave up 5 bases, with 12 bases separating them. Germline V gene lookup returns CDR1 SGHAT and CDR2 FQNNGV. The CDR3 is made up of 15 amino acids. The chain's CDR3 is CASSLDRGEVDTQYF. The CDR3 bases are TGTGCCAGCAGCTTAGATCGGGGAGAGGTAGATACGCAGTATTTT.